The rows below give T cell receptor beta chains drawn from one sample of a study of T cell responses to AZD1222 COVID-19 vaccine. The table came from immunoSEQ multiplex PCR; TCRdb's copy has only in-frame clones and leaves some out. The sample comprises about 21,000 clones, 84% of which are singletons, and 15% to 20% rests with the top ten. The input for sequencing was peripheral blood, taken 28 days after the second AZD1222 dose. The receptors here all came from an adult who received the AZD1222 COVID-19 vaccine. Both conserved end residues are part of each CDR3.

J	V	CDR3
TRBJ2-1	TRBV11-3	CASSSEGLLAGGGEQFF
TRBJ1-1	TRBV30	CAWRGQGGTEAFF
TRBJ2-3	TRBV2	CASSLTFLRADTQYF
TRBJ2-5	TRBV5-1	CASSLDVPGKYQETQYF
TRBJ1-5	TRBV24-1	CATSDSTGGWGQPQHF
TRBJ2-2	TRBV27	CASTSSSRTGELFF
TRBJ2-1	TRBV7-3	CASSPAPGTIYNEQFF
TRBJ1-5	TRBV7-2	CASSLWNSNQPQHF
TRBJ2-5	TRBV2	CASSGTPVETQYF
TRBJ1-1	TRBV27	CASIFKPTGYMNTEAFF
TRBJ1-4	TRBV5-1	CASSFRQGVGKLFF
TRBJ2-3	TRBV19	CASRLQDSNTDTQYF